A selection of T cell receptor beta chains follows, all from one sample in a study of T-cell reconstitution after alpha-beta-depleted transplantation in children. MiXCR, run by TCRdb on the PCR reads, gives a single entry per CDR3 protein. The repertoire holds approximately 630,000 distinct CDR3 sequences, with over 10% as singletons. Sequences were derived from PBMCs, sampled before TCRalphabeta/CD19-depleted stem cell transplant. These receptors were taken from a girl aged 2-10 years with congenital amegakaryocytic thrombocytopenia, due to receive a stem cell transplant. Each CDR3 is given with its conserved first and last residue. The D gene is left open where the match is weak. Clone sizes are given selectively: once, few, many, or a class where the clone is expanded.

CDR3aa | CDR3nt | j_gene | d_gene | v_gene | abundance
CASSPSGGDHTGELFF | TGTGCCAGCAGCCCTTCGGGAGGGGACCACACCGGGGAGCTGTTTTTT | TRBJ2-2 | TRBD2 | TRBV7-6 | few
CAMGPGEGASFADTQYF | TGTGCCATGGGCCCCGGGGAGGGGGCAAGCTTCGCAGATACGCAGTATTTT | TRBJ2-3 | . | TRBV4-2 | .
CATRGGLADDEQFF | TGTGCCACCAGAGGGGGACTAGCTGATGATGAGCAGTTCTTC | TRBJ2-1 | TRBD2 | TRBV15 | .
CASSRLAAFRNEQFF | TGTGCCAGCAGCAGACTAGCGGCCTTTAGGAATGAGCAGTTCTTC | TRBJ2-1 | TRBD2 | TRBV5-8 | few
CASSLLWGASDQETQYF | TGCGCCAGCAGCTTACTCTGGGGGGCGTCTGATCAAGAGACCCAGTACTTC | TRBJ2-5 | . | TRBV5-1 | many
CSARRRAEPFPYNEQFF | TGCAGTGCTAGAAGGCGGGCGGAGCCATTCCCCTACAATGAGCAGTTCTTC | TRBJ2-1 | . | TRBV20-1 | .
CAGSLAGRLDTGELFF | TGTGCCGGTTCACTAGCGGGTCGTCTCGACACCGGGGAGCTGTTTTTT | TRBJ2-2 | TRBD2 | TRBV12-3/TRBV12-4 | many
CASSLDTSGSFREQYF | TGTGCCAGCAGCTTAGATACTAGCGGGAGCTTCCGCGAGCAGTACTTC | TRBJ2-7 | TRBD2 | TRBV11-2 | many
CAWNLLEDEAFF | TGTGCCTGGAATCTCTTAGAAGACGAAGCTTTCTTT | TRBJ1-1 | . | TRBV30 | .
CASLNSNRGPFGGYTF | TGTGCCAGCCTCAACTCTAACAGGGGGCCCTTTGGTGGCTACACCTTC | TRBJ1-2 | TRBD1 | TRBV5-6 | .
CASTPLVSTDTQYF | TGTGCCAGCACTCCCCTGGTCAGCACAGATACGCAGTATTTT | TRBJ2-3 | . | TRBV7-9 | .
CASSLSLQTYNEQFF | TGCGCCAGCAGCTTGTCCCTCCAGACCTACAATGAGCAGTTCTTC | TRBJ2-1 | . | TRBV5-1 | many
CSARDPGGYGYTF | TGCAGTGCTAGAGATCCCGGGGGCTATGGCTACACCTTC | TRBJ1-2 | . | TRBV20-1 | many
CASSSSFVSVFF | . | TRBJ1-1 | . | TRBV12-3/TRBV12-4 | few
CASSQDYTGELFF | TGTGCCAGCAGCCAGGACTACACCGGGGAGCTGTTTTTT | TRBJ2-2 | . | TRBV6-1 | few
CASSLAGINEQFF | TGTGCCAGCAGTTTGGCGGGGATTAATGAGCAGTTCTTC | TRBJ2-1 | . | TRBV12-3/TRBV12-4 | many
CASSGDGYTF | TGTGCCAGCAGTGGGGATGGCTACACCTTC | TRBJ1-2 | . | TRBV25-1 | many
CASSQVILEWDTQYF | TGCGCCAGCAGCCAAGTGATACTAGAGTGGGATACGCAGTATTTT | TRBJ2-3 | . | TRBV4-1 | .
CASSFFVPGAYEQYF | TGTGCCAGCAGTTTCTTCGTTCCGGGGGCCTACGAGCAGTACTTC | TRBJ2-7 | . | TRBV12-3/TRBV12-4 | few
CASTPVRGATADTQYF | TGTGCCAGCACACCGGTCAGGGGGGCAACTGCAGATACGCAGTATTTT | TRBJ2-3 | . | TRBV28 | many
CASRVLANTGELFF | TGTGCCAGCCGGGTCCTCGCGAACACCGGGGAGCTGTTTTTT | TRBJ2-2 | . | TRBV28 | .
CSARANSGGSYEQYF | TGCAGTGCTAGAGCTAACTCGGGAGGTTCCTACGAGCAGTACTTC | TRBJ2-7 | TRBD2 | TRBV20-1 | .
CASSLPYTDTQYF | TGTGCCAGCAGCTTACCGTATACAGATACGCAGTATTTT | TRBJ2-3 | . | TRBV7-3 | many
CASSKGTNSYNEQFF | TGTGCCAGCAGTAAGGGGACCAATTCCTACAATGAGCAGTTCTTC | TRBJ2-1 | . | TRBV12-3/TRBV12-4 | .
CSARGRARASAFF | TGCAGTGCTAGGGGCAGGGCCAGAGCTTCGGCTTTCTTT | TRBJ1-1 | . | TRBV20-1 | many
CASGGTPDTQYF | TGCGCCAGCGGCGGGACTCCCGATACGCAGTATTTT | TRBJ2-3 | . | TRBV10-2 | few
CASSLDVSADTQYF | TGTGCCAGCAGCTTAGACGTGTCCGCAGATACGCAGTATTTT | TRBJ2-3 | . | TRBV7-2 | few
CATSRLAGTSGRVYNEQFF | TGTGCCACCAGCAGACTTGCCGGGACTAGCGGGAGAGTATACAATGAGCAGTTCTTC | TRBJ2-1 | TRBD2 | TRBV15 | many
CASSERGVYLGSWGSGETQYF | TGTGCCAGCAGTGAAAGGGGAGTTTATCTCGGCAGTTGGGGCTCCGGAGAGACCCAGTACTTC | TRBJ2-5 | . | TRBV6-1 | .
CASAAGEDTQYF | TGCGCCAGCGCGGCGGGAGAAGATACGCAGTATTTT | TRBJ2-3 | TRBD2 | TRBV5-1 | many
CASSPPTSPLHF | TGTGCCAGCAGTCCTCCTACTTCACCCCTCCACTTT | TRBJ1-6 | . | TRBV12-3/TRBV12-4 | many
CASSFGRDYGYTF | TGTGCCAGCAGTTTCGGACGGGATTATGGCTACACCTTC | TRBJ1-2 | . | TRBV7-2 | many
CASSLLIIGGWDTDTQYF | TGTGCCAGCAGCCTCCTAATAATAGGTGGATGGGACACAGATACGCAGTATTTT | TRBJ2-3 | . | TRBV11-2 | many
CSATQGYTNYGYTF | TGCAGTGCTACCCAAGGATATACTAACTATGGCTACACCTTC | TRBJ1-2 | . | TRBV20-1 | many
CASSQDLSGTYNEQFF | TGTGCCAGCAGCCAAGATCTCAGCGGCACCTACAATGAGCAGTTCTTC | TRBJ2-1 | . | TRBV3-1 | .
CASSARTGGPGELFF | TGCGCCAGCAGCGCTCGGACGGGAGGGCCCGGGGAGCTGTTTTTT | TRBJ2-2 | TRBD2 | TRBV5-1 | .
CASSSSGQGDETQYF | TGCGCCAGCAGCTCAAGCGGACAGGGGGACGAGACCCAGTACTTC | TRBJ2-5 | TRBD1 | TRBV5-1 | few
CASSNREAVADTQYF | TGTGCCAGCAGTAATCGGGAGGCGGTCGCAGATACGCAGTATTTT | TRBJ2-3 | TRBD2 | TRBV6-1 | many
CASSDGLAGQETQYF | TGTGCCAGCAGTGATGGGCTAGCGGGGCAAGAGACCCAGTACTTC | TRBJ2-5 | TRBD2 | TRBV2 | .
CASSLSGPQETQYF | TGTGCCAGCAGCTTGTCCGGGCCCCAAGAGACCCAGTACTTC | TRBJ2-5 | . | TRBV5-6 | many
CASSSRTSGSLSQWNIQYF | TGTGCCAGCAGTTCCCGGACTAGCGGGAGCCTTTCTCAGTGGAACATTCAGTACTTC | TRBJ2-4 | TRBD2 | TRBV28 | .
CSASRVAGDEQFF | TGCAGTGCTAGTCGAGTAGCGGGAGATGAGCAGTTCTTC | TRBJ2-1 | TRBD2 | TRBV20-1 | many
CASSYQTGNTEAFF | TGTGCCAGCAGTTACCAAACAGGGAACACTGAAGCTTTCTTT | TRBJ1-1 | . | TRBV6-8 | few
CSAIYGAPTYNEQFF | TGCAGCGCGATATATGGGGCTCCAACCTACAATGAGCAGTTCTTC | TRBJ2-1 | . | TRBV29-1 | .
CASSRPGFKSSNQPQHF | TGTGCCAGCAGTCGGCCAGGGTTTAAATCTAGCAATCAGCCCCAGCATTTT | TRBJ1-5 | . | TRBV28 | few
CASKATGLEETQYF | TGCGCCAGCAAGGCCACAGGGCTCGAAGAGACCCAGTACTTC | TRBJ2-5 | . | TRBV5-1 | few
CSARVGTSTDTQYF | TGCAGTGCTAGAGTGGGGACTAGCACAGATACGCAGTATTTT | TRBJ2-3 | . | TRBV20-1 | many
CSVEVGLAGTYEQYF | TGCAGCGTTGAAGTTGGACTAGCGGGGACCTACGAGCAGTACTTC | TRBJ2-7 | TRBD2 | TRBV29-1 | many
CASSLVVDQPQHF | TGTGCCAGCAGCTTGGTAGTAGATCAGCCCCAGCATTTT | TRBJ1-5 | . | TRBV5-5 | many
CAISDWENNYNEQFF | TGTGCCATCAGTGACTGGGAGAATAACTACAATGAGCAGTTCTTC | TRBJ2-1 | . | TRBV10-3 | many